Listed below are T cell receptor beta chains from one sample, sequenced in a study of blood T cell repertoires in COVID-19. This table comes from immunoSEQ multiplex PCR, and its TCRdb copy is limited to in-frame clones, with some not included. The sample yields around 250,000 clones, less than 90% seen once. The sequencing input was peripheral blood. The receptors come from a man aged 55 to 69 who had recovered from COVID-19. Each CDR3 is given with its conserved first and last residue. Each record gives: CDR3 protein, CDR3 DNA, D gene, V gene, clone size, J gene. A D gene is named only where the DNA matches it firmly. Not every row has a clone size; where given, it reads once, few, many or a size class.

CDR3: CASSQPTGGVNSPLHF
DNA: TGCGCCAGCAGCCAGCCGACCGGGGGAGTTAATTCACCCCTCCACTTT
D: NA
V: TRBV4-1
size: NA
J: TRBJ1-6

CDR3: CASSPSRGMTQYF
DNA: TGTGCCAGCAGTCCCTCCAGGGGGATGACCCAGTACTTC
D: TRBD1
V: TRBV12-3/TRBV12-4
size: NA
J: TRBJ2-5

CDR3: CASRTGSGQPQHF
DNA: TGTGCCAGCAGGACAGGGTCAGGTCAGCCCCAGCATTTT
D: TRBD1
V: TRBV6-6
size: few
J: TRBJ1-5

CDR3: CASSLGASGERDTQYF
DNA: TGCGCCAGCAGCTTGGGGGCTAGCGGGGAACGGGATACGCAGTATTTT
D: TRBD2
V: TRBV5-1
size: once
J: TRBJ2-3

CDR3: CASSLAGDRAREQYF
DNA: TGTGCCAGCAGCTTGGCCGGGGACAGGGCACGCGAGCAGTACTTC
D: TRBD1
V: TRBV5-4
size: NA
J: TRBJ2-7

CDR3: CASSLWGQGANTGELFF
DNA: TGTGCCAGCAGTTTATGGGGACAGGGCGCGAACACCGGGGAGCTGTTTTTT
D: TRBD1
V: TRBV27
size: NA
J: TRBJ2-2

CDR3: CAWRSGTGGSSNQPQHF
DNA: TGTGCCTGGAGGTCGGGGACAGGGGGCAGCAGCAATCAGCCCCAGCATTTT
D: TRBD1
V: TRBV30
size: NA
J: TRBJ1-5

CDR3: CATQGGRDTEAFF
DNA: TGTGCCACCCAAGGAGGGAGGGACACTGAAGCTTTCTTT
D: NA
V: TRBV28
size: NA
J: TRBJ1-1

CDR3: CASSQEGGNYGYTF
DNA: TGTGCCAGCAGCCAAGAGGGCGGGAACTATGGCTACACCTTC
D: NA
V: TRBV3-1/TRBV3-2
size: NA
J: TRBJ1-2

CDR3: CASSDRTSGNQETQYF
DNA: TGTGCCAGCAGCGATCGGACTAGCGGGAACCAAGAGACCCAGTACTTC
D: TRBD2
V: TRBV7-2
size: NA
J: TRBJ2-5

CDR3: CASSLGILNEQFF
DNA: TGTGCCAGCAGCCTCGGGATTCTTAATGAGCAGTTCTTC
D: NA
V: TRBV7-7
size: few
J: TRBJ2-1

CDR3: CASSLLQGATEAFF
DNA: TGTGCCAGCAGTTTATTGCAGGGGGCGACTGAAGCTTTCTTT
D: TRBD1
V: TRBV28
size: NA
J: TRBJ1-1

CDR3: CATSRDRQNNEKLFF
DNA: TGTGCCACCAGCAGAGATCGACAGAATAATGAAAAACTGTTTTTT
D: NA
V: TRBV15
size: NA
J: TRBJ1-4

CDR3: CASSKDRAGTEAFF
DNA: TGTGCCAGCAGTAAGGACAGGGCAGGCACTGAAGCTTTCTTT
D: TRBD1
V: TRBV6-6
size: NA
J: TRBJ1-1

CDR3: CASSALNREMSNQPQHF
DNA: TGTGCCAGCAGCGCTCTAAACAGGGAAATGAGCAATCAGCCCCAGCATTTT
D: NA
V: TRBV7-8
size: NA
J: TRBJ1-5

CDR3: CASSRDRANEQYF
DNA: TGTGCCAGCTCCCGAGACAGGGCAAACGAGCAGTACTTC
D: TRBD1
V: TRBV18
size: many
J: TRBJ2-7

CDR3: CASSLGGLGTEAFF
DNA: TGTGCCAGCAGCTTAGGAGGGTTGGGCACTGAAGCTTTCTTT
D: NA
V: TRBV7-9
size: NA
J: TRBJ1-1

CDR3: CASSQDQGAGEQYF
DNA: TGCGCCAGCAGCCAAGATCAGGGGGCGGGCGAGCAGTACTTC
D: TRBD1
V: TRBV4-1
size: NA
J: TRBJ2-7

CDR3: CASLLAGKPDTQYF
DNA: TGTGCCAGCTTACTAGCGGGAAAACCAGATACGCAGTATTTT
D: TRBD2
V: TRBV27
size: NA
J: TRBJ2-3

CDR3: CATSGTGGNNYGYTF
DNA: TGTGCCACCAGTGGTACGGGGGGGAATAACTATGGCTACACCTTC
D: NA
V: TRBV24-1
size: NA
J: TRBJ1-2

CDR3: CASSMSDRGRFRGQPQHF
DNA: TGTGCCAGTAGTATGAGTGACAGGGGGCGTTTTAGAGGTCAGCCCCAGCATTTT
D: TRBD1
V: TRBV19
size: NA
J: TRBJ1-5

CDR3: CASSYGLADSYEQYF
DNA: TGTGCCAGCAGTTACGGACTAGCGGACTCCTACGAGCAGTACTTC
D: TRBD2
V: TRBV6-2/TRBV6-3
size: NA
J: TRBJ2-7

CDR3: CASSFRADSPDTQYF
DNA: TGTGCCAGCAGCTTCCGGGCGGACTCCCCAGATACGCAGTATTTT
D: NA
V: TRBV7-2
size: NA
J: TRBJ2-3

CDR3: CASSQTSGMNGELFF
DNA: TGTGCCAGCAGCCAAACTAGCGGGATGAACGGGGAGCTGTTTTTT
D: TRBD2
V: TRBV4-2
size: many
J: TRBJ2-2

CDR3: CASSVGPGQGTHEQYF
DNA: TGTGCCAGCAGCGTAGGACCGGGACAGGGCACCCACGAGCAGTACTTC
D: TRBD1
V: TRBV9
size: few
J: TRBJ2-7

CDR3: CASSPSESGGAWETQYF
DNA: TGTGCCAGCAGCCCCTCCGAGAGCGGGGGGGCCTGGGAGACCCAGTACTTC
D: TRBD2
V: TRBV4-2
size: NA
J: TRBJ2-5

CDR3: CASSPRVSGELFF
DNA: TGTGCCAGCTCACCGAGGGTGTCCGGGGAGCTGTTTTTT
D: NA
V: TRBV18
size: once
J: TRBJ2-2

CDR3: CASSRRLAGTGELFF
DNA: TGTGCCAGCAGCCGTCGACTAGCGGGCACCGGGGAGCTGTTTTTT
D: TRBD2
V: TRBV5-5
size: NA
J: TRBJ2-2

CDR3: CASSPRQLATHEQFF
DNA: TGCGCCAGCAGCCCAAGACAACTAGCGACCCATGAGCAGTTCTTC
D: TRBD2
V: TRBV5-1
size: NA
J: TRBJ2-1

CDR3: CASSLGRTVRYGYTF
DNA: TGTGCCAGCAGCTTAGGTAGGACAGTTCGGTATGGCTACACCTTC
D: NA
V: TRBV7-2
size: NA
J: TRBJ1-2

CDR3: CASRGTGGNQPQHF
DNA: TGTGCCAGCAGGGGGACAGGGGGCAATCAGCCCCAGCATTTT
D: TRBD1
V: TRBV28
size: NA
J: TRBJ1-5

CDR3: CASSLALGSLRGQFF
DNA: TGTGCCAGCAGCTTGGCACTCGGGAGCCTGAGGGGTCAGTTCTTC
D: NA
V: TRBV5-6
size: NA
J: TRBJ2-1

CDR3: CASSFNAAGRLHF
DNA: TGTGCCAGCAGCTTTAATGCCGCGGGACGGTTGCATTTT
D: NA
V: TRBV11-1
size: NA
J: TRBJ1-5

CDR3: CASSLGDDTDTQYF
DNA: TGTGCCAGCAGCTTGGGAGATGACACAGATACGCAGTATTTT
D: NA
V: TRBV11-1
size: NA
J: TRBJ2-3

CDR3: CASRTRAGVEETQYF
DNA: TGTGCCAGCAGGACCCGAGCGGGGGTTGAGGAGACCCAGTACTTC
D: TRBD2
V: TRBV5-4
size: NA
J: TRBJ2-5

CDR3: CASSTGLGNTIYF
DNA: TGTGCCAGCAGTACAGGGTTAGGAAACACCATATATTTT
D: NA
V: TRBV6-5
size: NA
J: TRBJ1-3

CDR3: CSARLAGANTGELFF
DNA: TGCAGCGCTCGACTAGCGGGCGCGAACACCGGGGAGCTGTTTTTT
D: TRBD2
V: TRBV29-1
size: NA
J: TRBJ2-2